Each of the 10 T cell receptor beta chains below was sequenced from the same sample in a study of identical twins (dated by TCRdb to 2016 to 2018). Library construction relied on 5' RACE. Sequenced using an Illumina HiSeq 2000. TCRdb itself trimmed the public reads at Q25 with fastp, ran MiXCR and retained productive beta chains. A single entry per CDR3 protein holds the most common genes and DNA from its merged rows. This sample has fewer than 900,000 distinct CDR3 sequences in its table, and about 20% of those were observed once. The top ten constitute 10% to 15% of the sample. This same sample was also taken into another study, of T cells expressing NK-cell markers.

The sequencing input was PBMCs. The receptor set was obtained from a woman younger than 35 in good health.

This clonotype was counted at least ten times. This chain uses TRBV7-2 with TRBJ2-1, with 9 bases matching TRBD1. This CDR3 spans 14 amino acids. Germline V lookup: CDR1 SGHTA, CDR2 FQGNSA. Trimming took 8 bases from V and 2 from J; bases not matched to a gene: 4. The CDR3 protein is CASAWDRAYNEQFF. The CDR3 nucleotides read TGTGCCAGCGCCTGGGACAGGGCCTACAATGAGCAGTTCTTC.

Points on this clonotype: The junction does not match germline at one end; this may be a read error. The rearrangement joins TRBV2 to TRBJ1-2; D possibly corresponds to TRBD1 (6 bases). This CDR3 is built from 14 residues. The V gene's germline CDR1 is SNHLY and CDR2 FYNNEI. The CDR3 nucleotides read TGTGCCAGCAATGAAAAGGGGGTTAACTATGGCTACACCTTC. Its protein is CASNEKGVNYGYTF.

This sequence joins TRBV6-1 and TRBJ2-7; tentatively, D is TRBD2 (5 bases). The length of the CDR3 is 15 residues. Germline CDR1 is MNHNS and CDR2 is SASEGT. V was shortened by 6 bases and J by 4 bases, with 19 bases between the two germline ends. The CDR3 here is CASSGVYPAIYEQYF. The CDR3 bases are TGTGCCAGCAGCGGGGTCTATCCTGCCATTTACGAGCAGTACTTC.

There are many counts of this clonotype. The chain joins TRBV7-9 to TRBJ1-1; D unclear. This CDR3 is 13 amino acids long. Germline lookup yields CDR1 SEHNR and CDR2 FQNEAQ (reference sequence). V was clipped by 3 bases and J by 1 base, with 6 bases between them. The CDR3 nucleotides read TGTGCCAGCAGCTTTACACGGAACACTGAAGCTTTCTTT. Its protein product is CASSFTRNTEAFF. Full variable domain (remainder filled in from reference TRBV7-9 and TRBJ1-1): DTGVSQNPRHKITKRGQNVTFRCDPISEHNRLYWYRQTLGQGPEFLTYFQNEAQLEKSRLLSDRFSAERPKGSFSTLEIQRTEQGDSAMYLCASSFTRNTEAFFGQGTRLTVV.

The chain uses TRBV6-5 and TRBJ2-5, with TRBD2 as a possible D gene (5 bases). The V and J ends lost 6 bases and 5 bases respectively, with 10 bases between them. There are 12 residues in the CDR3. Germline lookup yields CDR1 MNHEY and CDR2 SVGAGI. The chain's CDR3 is CASRGREETQYF. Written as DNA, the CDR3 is TGTGCCAGCAGGGGTAGGGAGGAGACCCAGTACTTC.

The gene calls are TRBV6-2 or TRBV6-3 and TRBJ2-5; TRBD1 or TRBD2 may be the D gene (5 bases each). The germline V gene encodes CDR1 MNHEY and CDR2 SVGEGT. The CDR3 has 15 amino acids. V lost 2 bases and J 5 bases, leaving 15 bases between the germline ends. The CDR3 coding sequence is TGTGCCAGCAGTTACGGGGACCCTGCACCGGAGACCCAGTACTTC. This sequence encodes CASSYGDPAPETQYF.

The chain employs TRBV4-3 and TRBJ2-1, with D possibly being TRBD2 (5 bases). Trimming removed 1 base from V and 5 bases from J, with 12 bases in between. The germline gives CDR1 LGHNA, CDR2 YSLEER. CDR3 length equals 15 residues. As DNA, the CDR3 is TGCGCCAGCAGCCAAGGGGCCGGGGTCGACAATGAGCAGTTCTTC. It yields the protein CASSQGAGVDNEQFF.

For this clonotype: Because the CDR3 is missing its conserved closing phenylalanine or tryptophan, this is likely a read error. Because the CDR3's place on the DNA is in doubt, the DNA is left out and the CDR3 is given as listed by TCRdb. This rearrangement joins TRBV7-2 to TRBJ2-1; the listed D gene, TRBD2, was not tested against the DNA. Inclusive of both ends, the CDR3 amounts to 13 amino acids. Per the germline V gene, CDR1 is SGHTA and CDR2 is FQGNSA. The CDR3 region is CASSLGLTSGRAL.

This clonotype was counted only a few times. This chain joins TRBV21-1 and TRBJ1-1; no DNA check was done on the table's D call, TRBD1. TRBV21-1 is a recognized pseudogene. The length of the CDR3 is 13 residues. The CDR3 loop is CANPLGRGTEAFF. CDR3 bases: TGTGCCAACCCGTTGGGGCGGGGGACTGAAGCTTTCTTT.

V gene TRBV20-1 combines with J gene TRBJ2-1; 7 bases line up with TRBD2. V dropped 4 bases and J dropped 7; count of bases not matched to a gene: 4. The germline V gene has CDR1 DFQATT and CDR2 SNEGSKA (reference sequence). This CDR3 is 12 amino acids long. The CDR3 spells CSANTGGNEQFF. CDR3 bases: TGCAGTGCTAATACCGGGGGGAATGAGCAGTTCTTC.